These T cell receptor beta chains were read from a single sample in a study of T cells in tumors after PD-1 blockade. Using immunoSEQ multiplex PCR, the repertoire was profiled, and TCRdb retains in-frame clones only, with some absent. The table records fewer than 40,000 clones, 55% to 80% of them present only once. Sample: PBMCs, taken after anti-PD-1 treatment. The source of these receptors is a human donor with basal cell carcinoma. The CDR3 runs from the conserved cysteine through the conserved F or W. A D gene is named only where the DNA matches it firmly. Some rows mark clone size as missing; the rest say once, few, many or name a class of expanded clone.

V gene,CDR3 length,D gene,J gene,clone size,CDR3 DNA,CDR3 protein
TRBV5-1,16,.,TRBJ2-2,once,TGCGCCAGCAGCTCCCGGGACGCAGGGAACACCGGGGAGCTGTTTTTT,CASSSRDAGNTGELFF
TRBV15,18,.,TRBJ2-1,.,TGTGCCACCAGCAGAGACGACATGTGGGGGAGCTCCTACAATGAGCAGTTCTTC,CATSRDDMWGSSYNEQFF
TRBV9,15,TRBD1,TRBJ1-6,.,TGTGCCAGCAGCGCAACCCCGGGACAGTTGTCACCCCTCCACTTT,CASSATPGQLSPLHF
TRBV19,17,.,TRBJ1-5,.,TGTGCCAGTACTAAATCCCGGGCGGTAAATAGCAATCAGCCCCAGCATTTT,CASTKSRAVNSNQPQHF
TRBV5-1,15,TRBD1,TRBJ1-1,.,TGCGCCAGCAGCTGGGACAGGGTGGGGGGCACTGAAGCTTTCTTT,CASSWDRVGGTEAFF
TRBV6-6,15,TRBD1,TRBJ2-7,.,TGTGCCAGCAGCTTCGCACTTTCGACAGGGCTCGAGCAGTACTTC,CASSFALSTGLEQYF
TRBV29-1,11,.,TRBJ1-4,.,TGCAGCGTTGATAGGGAAGAAAAACTGTTTTTT,CSVDREEKLFF
TRBV9,15,.,TRBJ2-1,.,TGTGCCAGCAGCGTAGGGGTAACTGTCAGCAATGAGCAGTTCTTC,CASSVGVTVSNEQFF
TRBV7-9,13,TRBD1,TRBJ1-2,.,TGTGCCAGCAGCTCCTCTTTGACAGGGGGCTATACCTTC,CASSSSLTGGYTF
TRBV6-5,12,.,TRBJ1-2,.,TGTGCCAGCAGCTCGCTTCGACCGGGCTACACCTTC,CASSSLRPGYTF
TRBV29-1,12,.,TRBJ2-7,.,TGCAGCGTTGAAAGTACGGGAAGCGAGCAGTACTTC,CSVESTGSEQYF
TRBV28,15,.,TRBJ2-1,.,TGTGCCAGCAGTTTATCCGACTACCTGTACAATGAGCAGTTCTTC,CASSLSDYLYNEQFF
TRBV4-1,13,TRBD1,TRBJ2-4,.,TGCGCCAGCAGCCAAAGATCAGGGACAGGGGAGTACTTC,CASSQRSGTGEYF
TRBV6-2/TRBV6-3,14,.,TRBJ2-3,.,TGTGCCAGCAGCCCCGTTTCTCTCACAGATACGCAGTATTTT,CASSPVSLTDTQYF
TRBV3-1/TRBV3-2,14,TRBD2,TRBJ2-5,.,TGTGCCAGCAGCTTAGCGGGACTCCAAGAGACCCAGTACTTC,CASSLAGLQETQYF
TRBV27,13,.,TRBJ2-5,once,TGTGCCAGCAGTTCAGGGACGATAGAGACCCAGTACTTC,CASSSGTIETQYF
TRBV6-6,12,TRBD1,TRBJ1-1,.,TGTGCCAGCAGCCGCGGACAGGGTCTACCTTTCTTT,CASSRGQGLPFF
TRBV4-1,16,.,TRBJ1-5,.,TGCGCCAGCAGCCCTTGGACACTATATAGCAATCAGCCCCAGCATTTT,CASSPWTLYSNQPQHF
TRBV30,16,.,TRBJ1-6,.,TGTGCCTGGAGTGAGGTCCTGAGCTCCTATAATTCACCCCTCCACTTT,CAWSEVLSSYNSPLHF
TRBV28,15,.,TRBJ1-4,once,TGTGCCAGCAGTTTAGCCGGACAGAGTAATGAAAAACTGTTTTTT,CASSLAGQSNEKLFF
TRBV18,15,.,TRBJ2-2,.,TGTGCCAGCTCACCCCATTCTCAACCCGGCGGGGAGCTGTTTTTT,CASSPHSQPGGELFF
TRBV25-1,16,TRBD1,TRBJ2-1,.,TGTGCCAGCAGTCCAAACCGGGACAGGGGCTACAATGAGCAGTTCTTC,CASSPNRDRGYNEQFF